This T cell receptor beta chain was identified during a study of CD8+CD57+ T cells in acquired aplastic anemia. Overall study: On average, sorted CD4+ and CD8+ cells gave 3 to 4 ug of DNA. General study findings and limits: Researchers reported that CD8+ Simpson's diversity was not significantly different in patients versus controls.

Genomic DNA, the template, was used for profiling of the TCR beta VDJ and CDR3. TCRdb called the reads again in MiXCR, with one record for every CDR3 protein. This table holds approximately 190,000 distinct CDR3 sequences, approximately 48% found once. This clonotype was recorded many times. Antigen: not known. CDR3 length: 13 residues. V was pared by 6 bases and J by 8 bases, with 13 bases between. CDR1 is LNHDA, CDR2 SQIVND, per germline (reference sequence). For sequencing, patients were chosen who had shown expansion of CD8+CD57+ cells by flow cytometry. Blood was sampled before the patients had received any therapy.

The gene calls are TRBV19 and TRBJ1-4; D remains unclear. What was sequenced was sorted CD4+, CD8+, or CD8+CD57+ T cells (not recorded which) from PBMCs. The TCR originated in a human donor with aplastic anemia. As DNA, the CDR3 is TGTGCCAGTAGCCGGTGGACGGGAGAAAAACTGTTTTTT. It encodes CASSRWTGEKLFF.